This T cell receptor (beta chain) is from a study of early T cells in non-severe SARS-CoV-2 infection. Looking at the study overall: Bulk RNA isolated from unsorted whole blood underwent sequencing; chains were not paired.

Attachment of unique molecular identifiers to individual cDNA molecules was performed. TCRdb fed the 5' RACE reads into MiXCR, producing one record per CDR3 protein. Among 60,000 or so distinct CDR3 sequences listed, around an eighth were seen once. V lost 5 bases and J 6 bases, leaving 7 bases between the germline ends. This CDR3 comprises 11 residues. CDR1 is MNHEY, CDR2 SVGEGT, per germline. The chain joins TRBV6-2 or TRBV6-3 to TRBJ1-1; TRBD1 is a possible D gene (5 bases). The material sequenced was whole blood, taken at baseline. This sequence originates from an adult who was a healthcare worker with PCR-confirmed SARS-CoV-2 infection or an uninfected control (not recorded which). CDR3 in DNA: TGTGCCAGCAGTCAGGGTTCTGAAGCTTTCTTT. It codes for CASSQGSEAFF.